The 30 T cell receptor beta chains below come from one sample, sequenced in a study of blood T cell repertoires in COVID-19. Produced via immunoSEQ multiplex PCR; TCRdb's table is partial and in-frame only. The sample comprises approximately 350,000 clones, approximately 91% of which are singletons, and 5.5% to 7.5% rests with the top ten. The sample was peripheral blood. The receptors were gathered from a woman aged 70-85 years with COVID-19, enrolled during active disease.

This chain uses TRBV27 with TRBJ1-5, with TRBD1 matching over 9 bases. The ends lost 5 bases at V and 1 base at J; junction bases unmatched: 12. The CDR3 consists of 18 residues. Germline assignment: CDR1 MNHEY and CDR2 SMNVEV (reference sequence). The chain's CDR3 is CASSPSRDRVGSNQPQHF. DNA of the CDR3: TGTGCCAGCAGTCCGTCCCGGGACAGGGTGGGGAGCAATCAGCCCCAGCATTTT.

The J gene is TRBJ2-3, the V gene TRBV5-4; 10 bases align to TRBD2. CDR1 SGHNT and CDR2 YYREEE come from the germline V gene (reference sequence). CDR3 length equals 17 residues. V shed 4 bases and J 2 bases; nucleotides not matched to a gene: 10. CDR3 region: CASSPNGLAAITDTQYF. The CDR3 DNA is TGTGCCAGCAGCCCGAATGGACTAGCGGCGATCACAGATACGCAGTATTTT.

The CDR3 DNA is TGCGCCAGCAGCTTGTACCAAGAGGTCGCTGAGCAGTTCTTC. Protein sequence: CASSLYQEVAEQFF. The V gene is TRBV5-1, the J gene TRBJ2-1; D is unresolved. Trimming took off 1 base at V and 9 bases at J, with 14 bases between the two ends. The CDR3 is 14 amino acids. Germline V gene sequence: CDR1 SGHRS, CDR2 YFSETQ.

This chain links TRBV28 with TRBJ2-5; 8 bases fit TRBD1. V dropped 5 bases and J dropped 4; count of bases not matched to a gene: 6. CDR1 is MDHEN, CDR2 SYDVKM, per germline. The CDR3 contains 14 residues. CDR3 bases: TGTGCCAGCAGTACTCGACAGGGGAGAGAGACCCAGTACTTC. Its translation is CASSTRQGRETQYF.

V gene TRBV7-9 combines with J gene TRBJ1-5; D perhaps matches TRBD1 (6 bases). This CDR3 has 14 amino acids. V was shortened by 5 bases and J by 4 bases, with 12 bases between the two germline ends. The germline V gene has CDR1 SEHNR and CDR2 FQNEAQ (reference sequence). The CDR3 reads CASSPATGNQPQHF. CDR3 coding DNA: TGTGCCAGCAGCCCCGCGACAGGAAATCAGCCCCAGCATTTT.

The chain recombines TRBV2 with TRBJ2-7, with a weak D call TRBD1 (5 bases). CDR1 is SNHLY and CDR2 is FYNNEI in the germline V gene. The V end was cut by 1 base, the J end by 3 bases, with 19 bases between. The CDR3 is 17 residues long. CDR3 DNA sequence: TGTGCCAGCAGTGAAGAAATGGGGCAGTTTGGGCACTACGAGCAGTACTTC. Its protein is CASSEEMGQFGHYEQYF.

This chain uses TRBV5-1 with TRBJ1-4; possibly TRBD1 for D (6 bases). This CDR3 contains 16 residues. With 4 bases removed from V and 0 bases from J, the gap between germline ends came to 13 bases. Germline assignment: CDR1 SGHRS and CDR2 YFSETQ. CDR3 residues: CASSHGQSATNEKLFF. CDR3 DNA sequence: TGCGCCAGCAGCCACGGACAGTCTGCAACTAATGAAAAACTGTTTTTT.

V and J are TRBV6-6 and TRBJ2-3; D possibly corresponds to TRBD1 (6 bases). The CDR3 contains 12 residues. Germline-derived CDR1 and CDR2 are MNHNY and SVGAGI (reference sequence). V lost 4 bases to trimming and J lost 9 bases, with 11 bases between them. The CDR3 DNA sequence: TGTGCCAGCAGTTCGGTGGGGGCGACGCAGTATTTT. Amino acids: CASSSVGATQYF.

The chain carries TRBV30 and TRBJ2-7, with D tentatively TRBD1 (6 bases). V gave up 0 bases and J gave up 2 bases, with 14 bases separating them. The CDR3 is 15 amino acids. CDR1 and CDR2 from the germline V gene are GTSNPN and SVGIG (reference sequence). The CDR3 nucleotides are TGTGCCTGGAGTGTACAAGGTCGGACAGCCTACGAGCAGTACTTC. Translated: CAWSVQGRTAYEQYF.

The V call is TRBV7-6, the J call TRBJ2-3; D might be TRBD2 (6 bases). CDR1 SGHVS and CDR2 FNYEAQ come from the germline V gene. Trimming removed 2 bases at V and 5 bases at J, with 11 bases between. CDR3 length: 14 amino acids. The CDR3 DNA reads as TGTGCCAGCAGCTTACGCTCCGGGGGAGATACGCAGTATTTT. Translating gives CASSLRSGGDTQYF.

This chain uses TRBV6-2 or TRBV6-3 with TRBJ2-1; 16 bases align to TRBD2. V was pared by 2 bases and J by 1 base, with 5 bases of the junction left unmatched. Germline values: CDR1 MNHEY, CDR2 SVGEGT. The length of the CDR3 is 19 residues. CDR3 sequence reads: CASSYTPGLAGGSYNEQFF. In DNA form, the CDR3 reads TGTGCCAGCAGTTACACCCCGGGACTAGCGGGGGGGTCCTACAATGAGCAGTTCTTC.

In DNA form, the CDR3 reads TGCGCCAGCAGCCAAGATCGAGGGGGCGCGGTCCTAGGTGAAAAACTGTTTTTT. Encoded protein: CASSQDRGGAVLGEKLFF. This chain links TRBV4-3 with TRBJ1-4; 7 bases line up with TRBD1. V gave up 0 bases and J gave up 7 bases; unmatched junction bases: 14. This CDR3 spans 18 amino acids. Germline V gene data show CDR1 as LGHNA and CDR2 as YSLEER.

The rearrangement uses TRBV18 and TRBJ2-2; TRBD2 matches at 8 bases. The CDR3 consists of 17 residues. Trimming at V came to 3 bases and at J to 0 bases, leaving 6 bases not matched to a gene. Germline assignment: CDR1 KGHSH and CDR2 LQKENI. The CDR3 sequence: CASSPRGGGTNTGELFF. In nucleotides, the CDR3 is TGTGCCAGCTCACCGAGAGGCGGGGGGACGAACACCGGGGAGCTGTTTTTT.

This rearrangement joins TRBV6-5 to TRBJ1-2; D unresolved. Germline CDR1 and CDR2: MNHEY and SVGAGI. The CDR3 covers 13 residues. The V gene lost 2 bases and the J gene lost 11 bases, with 15 bases spanning the gap. CDR3 loop: CASSYPLGAGYTF. The CDR3 nucleotides read TGTGCCAGCAGTTACCCACTGGGAGCAGGTTACACCTTC.

Only a few counts were recorded for this clone. J is TRBJ2-7 and V is TRBV19; TRBD1 is a possible D gene (6 bases). CDR1 is LNHDA and CDR2 is SQIVND in the germline V gene (reference sequence). There are 14 residues in the CDR3. Trimming took 3 bases from V and 1 from J, leaving 10 bases between them. This CDR3 is CASSIRDKSYEQYF. The CDR3 nucleotides read TGTGCCAGTAGTATCCGGGACAAGTCCTACGAGCAGTACTTC.

This sequence joins TRBV18 and TRBJ2-1; D gene uncertain. Trimming took 5 bases from V and 0 from J, leaving 11 bases between them. This CDR3 is built from 15 residues. Germline CDR1 and CDR2: KGHSH and LQKENI. The CDR3 loop reads CASSSSTSSYNEQFF. The CDR3 nucleotides read TGTGCCAGCTCATCCTCCACCAGCTCCTACAATGAGCAGTTCTTC.

V is TRBV5-1 and J is TRBJ1-4; TRBD1 aligns across 8 bases. Germline assignment: CDR1 SGHRS and CDR2 YFSETQ. V dropped 5 bases and J dropped 5; count of bases not matched to a gene: 11. The CDR3 totals 16 residues. CDR3 nucleotide sequence: TGCGCCAGCAGTATGCTCCCGGACAGGGCAAATGAAAAACTGTTTTTT. It specifies CASSMLPDRANEKLFF.

This clone was counted once. The CDR3 protein is CASSLSGGYGYTF. In nucleotides, the CDR3 is TGTGCCAGCAGCTTATCGGGGGGCTATGGCTACACCTTC. The rearrangement joins TRBV5-4 to TRBJ1-2, with a possible D match to TRBD1 (5 bases). This CDR3 region has 13 residues. Germline V gene sequence: CDR1 SGHNT, CDR2 YYREEE (reference sequence). V lost 2 bases and J 4 bases, leaving 9 bases between the germline ends.

The chain couples TRBV10-1 to TRBJ1-6; tentative D call: TRBD1 (5 bases). CDR3 length equals 13 residues. Trimming stripped 7 bases from V and 7 bases from J, with 11 bases between. Germline V lookup: CDR1 WNHNN, CDR2 SYGVQD (reference sequence). For the CDR3, the DNA is TGCGCCAGCACTGCCTCAGGGAATTCACCCCTCCACTTT. Its protein is CASTASGNSPLHF.

This rearrangement joins TRBV7-2 to TRBJ2-3; 11 bases are a match to TRBD2. From germline, CDR1 is SGHTA and CDR2 FQGNSA. The CDR3 has 20 residues. V lost 0 bases, J lost 1 base, and 12 bases stayed unmatched. CDR3 DNA sequence: TGTGCCAGCAGCTTAGCGCTGGTAATAGCGGGGGGGCTGGGCACAGATACGCAGTATTTT. This sequence encodes CASSLALVIAGGLGTDTQYF.

The chain has TRBV3-1 (or the pseudogene TRBV3-2) and TRBJ1-2, with D tentatively TRBD1 (5 bases). Germline V CDR1 and CDR2: LGHDT, YNNKEL (reference sequence). CDR3 length equals 15 residues. Trimming removed 2 bases from V and 4 bases from J, with 14 bases in between. The CDR3 here is CASSQRGSGPYGYTF. The CDR3 region has the DNA TGTGCCAGCAGCCAACGCGGTTCAGGGCCCTATGGCTACACCTTC.

The chain links TRBV9 to TRBJ2-1; 7 positions agree with TRBD1. Germline trimming cut 6 bases from V and 3 bases from J; bases unmatched to any gene: 6. The germline CDR1 and CDR2 sequences are SGDLS and YYNGEE. This CDR3 region has 14 residues. The CDR3 sequence is CASTAGTVYNEQFF. The CDR3 DNA is TGTGCCAGCACCGCCGGGACAGTCTACAATGAGCAGTTCTTC.

The rearrangement links TRBV19 to TRBJ1-3, with 9 bases lining up with TRBD1. The CDR3 consists of 15 residues. Germline CDR1 LNHDA, CDR2 SQIVND (reference sequence). V lost 6 bases, J lost 0 bases, and 3 bases stayed unmatched. The CDR3 DNA follows: TGTGCCAGTAGGAGGACAGGGGACTCTGGAAACACCATATATTTT. It encodes CASRRTGDSGNTIYF. The full variable domain, its missing parts supplied by reference TRBV19 and TRBJ1-3, is DGGITQSPKYLFRKEGQNVTLSCEQNLNHDAMYWYRQDPGQGLRLIYYSQIVNDFQKGDIAEGYSVSREKKESFPLTVTSAQKNPTAFYLCASRRTGDSGNTIYFGEGSWLTVV.

Here the CDR3 DNA reads TGCGCCAGCAGCCAGGACAGGGTCGCTAACTATGGCTACACCTTC. Translating gives CASSQDRVANYGYTF. V usage is TRBV4-3 and J usage is TRBJ1-2, with 8 bases aligning to TRBD1. There are 15 residues in the CDR3. The trim removed 3 bases at V and 0 bases at J, leaving 3 bases unmatched. The germline gives CDR1 LGHNA, CDR2 YSLEER.

Written as DNA, the CDR3 is TGTGCCAGCAGCTTAGAGGCCCATGGACTAGCGGGGAAAAACATTCAGTACTTC. As protein: CASSLEAHGLAGKNIQYF. This rearrangement joins TRBV7-2 to TRBJ2-4, with 12 bases that match TRBD2. Per the germline V gene, CDR1 is SGHTA and CDR2 is FQGNSA. V gave up 1 base and J gave up 4 bases; unmatched junction bases: 8. CDR3 size: 18 residues.

The rearrangement uses TRBV12-3 or TRBV12-4 and TRBJ1-1, with D possibly matching TRBD1 (5 bases). There are 13 residues in the CDR3. V was pared by 2 bases and J by 4 bases, with 8 bases between. This CDR3 is CASSLLGGTEAFF. The CDR3, as DNA: TGTGCCAGCAGTTTATTGGGGGGCACTGAAGCTTTCTTT.

The gene calls are TRBV5-1 and TRBJ2-3; 8 bases are a match to TRBD2. The V gene's germline CDR1 is SGHRS and CDR2 YFSETQ. This CDR3 contains 17 residues. After removal of 1 base from V and 0 bases from J, the junction contained 7 bases not matched to a gene. CDR3: CASSLLSGGPSTDTQYF. In nucleotides, the CDR3 is TGCGCCAGCAGCTTGTTAAGCGGGGGTCCGAGCACAGATACGCAGTATTTT. Using reference TRBV5-1 and TRBJ2-3 for the parts outside the CDR3, the full variable domain is KAGVTQTPRYLIKTRGQQVTLSCSPISGHRSVSWYQQTPGQGLQFLFEYFSETQRNKGNFPGRFSGRQFSNSRSEMNVSTLELGDSALYLCASSLLSGGPSTDTQYFGPGTRLTVL.

The J gene is TRBJ2-7, the V gene TRBV5-6, with a weak D call TRBD1 (5 bases). The CDR3 is made up of 14 amino acids. In germline, CDR1 is SGHDT, CDR2 YYEEEE. Trimming took 2 bases from V and 0 from J, leaving 9 bases between them. The CDR3 here is CASSFGDSSYEQYF. DNA for the CDR3: TGTGCCAGCAGCTTCGGAGACAGCTCCTACGAGCAGTACTTC.

To note about this clone: This CDR3 is also generated by other DNA sequences in the sample. The chain is built from TRBV19 and TRBJ1-4; D unclear. Trimming stripped 3 bases from V and 0 bases from J, with 5 bases between. The length of the CDR3 is 14 residues. Germline CDR1 LNHDA, CDR2 SQIVND (reference sequence). CDR3 in amino acids: CASSMSATNEKLFF. CDR3 coding DNA: TGTGCCAGTAGTATGTCAGCAACTAATGAAAAACTGTTTTTT. Full variable domain (rest looked up from reference TRBV19 and TRBJ1-4): DGGITQSPKYLFRKEGQNVTLSCEQNLNHDAMYWYRQDPGQGLRLIYYSQIVNDFQKGDIAEGYSVSREKKESFPLTVTSAQKNPTAFYLCASSMSATNEKLFFGSGTQLSVL.

The chain recombines TRBV29-1 with TRBJ1-1; D remains unclear. The CDR3 is 13 amino acids. Germline values: CDR1 SQVTM, CDR2 ANQGSEA. V dropped 4 bases and J dropped 3 bases, with 12 bases sitting between them. The CDR3 loop is CSVVEGGYTEAFF. CDR3 coding DNA: TGCAGCGTTGTAGAGGGAGGGTACACTGAAGCTTTCTTT.